The rows below give T cell receptor beta chains drawn from one sample of a study of OX40 agonist ivuxolimab in advanced cancers. The method was immunoSEQ multiplex PCR; TCRdb's version includes in-frame clones alone and lacks a portion of them. This table has about 50,000 clones, about nine tenths appearing once. This specimen was CD4+ or CD8+ T cells sorted from blood, taken in a trial of the OX40 agonist ivuxolimab. These TCRs come from an adult with an advanced solid tumor such as melanoma, head and neck, liver or kidney cancer. CDR3s include the opening cysteine and the closing phenylalanine or tryptophan. The D gene is left open where the match is weak.

v_gene: TRBV29-1; len: 19; d_gene: TRBD2; j_gene: TRBJ2-7; CDR3aa: CSVQGGPGLAGQDIYEQYF; CDR3nt: TGCAGCGTTCAAGGGGGGCCGGGACTAGCGGGACAAGATATCTACGAGCAGTACTTC
v_gene: TRBV10-2; len: 13; d_gene: .; j_gene: TRBJ1-1; CDR3aa: CASISGAYTEAFF; CDR3nt: TGCGCCAGCATAAGCGGGGCGTACACTGAAGCTTTCTTT
v_gene: TRBV5-1; len: 15; d_gene: TRBD1; j_gene: TRBJ1-4; CDR3aa: CASSLGDSLNEKLFF; CDR3nt: TGCGCCAGCTCCCTGGGGGACAGCCTTAATGAAAAACTGTTTTTT
v_gene: TRBV27; len: 12; d_gene: .; j_gene: TRBJ1-4; CDR3aa: CASSFAGEKLFF; CDR3nt: TGTGCCAGCAGTTTCGCGGGAGAAAAACTGTTTTTT
v_gene: TRBV19; len: 12; d_gene: .; j_gene: TRBJ2-3; CDR3aa: CASSSLPDTQYF; CDR3nt: TGTGCCAGTAGCAGCCTCCCGGATACGCAGTATTTT
v_gene: TRBV2; len: 15; d_gene: .; j_gene: TRBJ1-1; CDR3aa: CASRWTTGTNTEAFF; CDR3nt: TGTGCCAGCAGATGGACGACAGGAACTAACACTGAAGCTTTCTTT
v_gene: TRBV5-6; len: 16; d_gene: TRBD1; j_gene: TRBJ1-2; CDR3aa: CASSFPQGAQYYGYTF; CDR3nt: TGTGCCAGCAGCTTTCCACAGGGGGCGCAGTACTATGGCTACACCTTC
v_gene: TRBV10-1; len: 14; d_gene: .; j_gene: TRBJ2-2; CDR3aa: CASRDFANTGELFF; CDR3nt: TGCGCCAGCAGGGATTTTGCGAACACCGGGGAGCTGTTTTTT
v_gene: TRBV27; len: 14; d_gene: .; j_gene: TRBJ1-1; CDR3aa: CASRGGGRWTEAFF; CDR3nt: TGTGCCAGCAGAGGAGGGGGGAGATGGACTGAAGCTTTCTTT
v_gene: TRBV29-1; len: 11; d_gene: .; j_gene: TRBJ2-3; CDR3aa: CSVWGADTQYF; CDR3nt: TGCAGCGTTTGGGGCGCAGATACGCAGTATTTT
v_gene: TRBV19; len: 17; d_gene: TRBD2; j_gene: TRBJ2-1; CDR3aa: CASSIHLAGDLYNEQFF; CDR3nt: TGTGCCAGTAGTATTCATCTAGCGGGGGACCTATACAATGAGCAGTTCTTC
v_gene: TRBV15; len: 15; d_gene: .; j_gene: TRBJ1-6; CDR3aa: CATSRTKGVGSPLHF; CDR3nt: TGTGCCACCAGCAGAACGAAGGGGGTAGGCTCACCCCTCCACTTT
v_gene: TRBV30; len: 13; d_gene: .; j_gene: TRBJ2-1; CDR3aa: CAWSVTSYNEQFF; CDR3nt: TGTGCCTGGAGTGTTACCTCCTACAATGAGCAGTTCTTC
v_gene: TRBV30; len: 10; d_gene: .; j_gene: TRBJ1-3; CDR3aa: CAGEGDTIYF; CDR3nt: TGTGCCGGGGAGGGGGACACCATATATTTT
v_gene: TRBV30; len: 16; d_gene: .; j_gene: TRBJ1-2; CDR3aa: CAWSYGRGVTNYGYTF; CDR3nt: TGTGCCTGGAGTTACGGTCGAGGGGTCACTAACTATGGCTACACCTTC
v_gene: TRBV30; len: 13; d_gene: .; j_gene: TRBJ2-3; CDR3aa: CAWKKTTPDTQYF; CDR3nt: TGTGCCTGGAAGAAAACAACCCCAGATACGCAGTATTTT
v_gene: TRBV2; len: 14; d_gene: TRBD1; j_gene: TRBJ1-2; CDR3aa: CASENPGQLGGYTF; CDR3nt: TGTGCCAGCGAGAATCCGGGACAGTTGGGCGGCTACACCTTC
v_gene: TRBV7-9; len: 14; d_gene: .; j_gene: TRBJ1-5; CDR3aa: CASSLGAGNQPQHF; CDR3nt: TGTGCCAGCAGCTTAGGCGCGGGCAATCAGCCCCAGCATTTT
v_gene: TRBV5-1; len: 16; d_gene: TRBD1; j_gene: TRBJ2-2; CDR3aa: CASSYTPGQGSGELFF; CDR3nt: TGCGCCAGCAGCTACACTCCGGGACAGGGTTCCGGGGAGCTGTTTTTT
v_gene: TRBV28; len: 16; d_gene: .; j_gene: TRBJ2-1; CDR3aa: CASSDLSRSSYNEQFF; CDR3nt: TGTGCCAGCAGTGACCTCTCGAGGAGCTCCTACAATGAGCAGTTCTTC
v_gene: TRBV5-1; len: 16; d_gene: .; j_gene: TRBJ2-3; CDR3aa: CASSKEPDTPLFGQYF; CDR3nt: TGCGCCAGCAGCAAAGAACCGGACACACCTTTGTTCGGGCAGTATTTT
v_gene: TRBV5-1; len: 11; d_gene: .; j_gene: TRBJ1-1; CDR3aa: CASSAGAEAFF; CDR3nt: TGCGCCAGCAGCGCCGGCGCTGAAGCTTTCTTT
v_gene: TRBV19; len: 15; d_gene: .; j_gene: TRBJ2-3; CDR3aa: CASSIDPTGTGTQYF; CDR3nt: TGTGCCAGTAGTATAGACCCGACGGGTACTGGTACGCAGTATTTT
v_gene: TRBV27; len: 13; d_gene: TRBD1; j_gene: TRBJ2-2; CDR3aa: CASRLQGSGELFF; CDR3nt: TGTGCCAGCAGGCTACAGGGGTCCGGGGAGCTGTTTTTT
v_gene: TRBV5-5; len: 16; d_gene: .; j_gene: TRBJ1-2; CDR3aa: CASSLGVREMGPGYTF; CDR3nt: TGTGCCAGCAGCTTGGGCGTCCGGGAAATGGGGCCTGGCTACACCTTC
v_gene: TRBV4-3; len: 15; d_gene: TRBD1; j_gene: TRBJ2-1; CDR3aa: CASSQGTGSYNEQFF; CDR3nt: TGCGCCAGCAGCCAAGGGACAGGCTCCTACAATGAGCAGTTCTTC
v_gene: TRBV28; len: 19; d_gene: TRBD2; j_gene: TRBJ2-1; CDR3aa: CASSLPASRTSGGAPEQFF; CDR3nt: TGTGCCAGCAGTTTACCCGCCTCACGGACTAGCGGGGGGGCCCCTGAGCAGTTCTTC
v_gene: TRBV28; len: 15; d_gene: TRBD2; j_gene: TRBJ2-5; CDR3aa: CASSLETSGPETQYF; CDR3nt: TGTGCCAGCAGTTTAGAAACTAGCGGACCAGAGACCCAGTACTTC
v_gene: TRBV4-1; len: 16; d_gene: .; j_gene: TRBJ2-7; CDR3aa: CASSHPRDSVSYEQYF; CDR3nt: TGCGCCAGCAGCCATCCCCGGGACTCGGTCTCCTACGAGCAGTACTTC